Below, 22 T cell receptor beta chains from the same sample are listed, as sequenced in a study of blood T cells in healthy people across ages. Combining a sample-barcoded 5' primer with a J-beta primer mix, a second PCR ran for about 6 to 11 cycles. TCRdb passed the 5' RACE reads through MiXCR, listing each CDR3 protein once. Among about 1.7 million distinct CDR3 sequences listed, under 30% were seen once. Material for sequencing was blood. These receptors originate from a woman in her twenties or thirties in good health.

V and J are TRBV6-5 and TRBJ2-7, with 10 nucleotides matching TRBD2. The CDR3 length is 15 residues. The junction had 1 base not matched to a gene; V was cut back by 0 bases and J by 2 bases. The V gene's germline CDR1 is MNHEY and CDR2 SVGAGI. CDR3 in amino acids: CASSYSLAGTYEQYF. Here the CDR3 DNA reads TGTGCCAGCAGTTACTCACTAGCGGGAACCTACGAGCAGTACTTC.

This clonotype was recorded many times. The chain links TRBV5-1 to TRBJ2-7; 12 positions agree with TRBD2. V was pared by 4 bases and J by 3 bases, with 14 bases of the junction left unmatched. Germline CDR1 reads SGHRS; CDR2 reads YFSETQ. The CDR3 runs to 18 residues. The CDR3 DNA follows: TGCGCCAGCAGCCCTGGCCTTACTAGCGGGGGGAAACACTACGAGCAGTACTTC. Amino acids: CASSPGLTSGGKHYEQYF.

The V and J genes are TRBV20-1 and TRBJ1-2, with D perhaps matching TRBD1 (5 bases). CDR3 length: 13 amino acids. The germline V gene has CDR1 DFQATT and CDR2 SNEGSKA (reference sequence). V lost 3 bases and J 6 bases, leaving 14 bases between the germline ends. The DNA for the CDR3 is TGCAGTGCTAGTATACGGGGCGGGGATGGCTACACCTTC. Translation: CSASIRGGDGYTF.

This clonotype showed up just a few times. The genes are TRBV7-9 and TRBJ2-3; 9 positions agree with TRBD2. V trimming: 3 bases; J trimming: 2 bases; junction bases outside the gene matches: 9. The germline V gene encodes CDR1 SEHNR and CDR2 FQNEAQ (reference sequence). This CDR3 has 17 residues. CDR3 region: CASSLDFGTSNTDTQYF. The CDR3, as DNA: TGTGCCAGCAGCTTGGACTTCGGGACTAGCAACACAGATACGCAGTATTTT.

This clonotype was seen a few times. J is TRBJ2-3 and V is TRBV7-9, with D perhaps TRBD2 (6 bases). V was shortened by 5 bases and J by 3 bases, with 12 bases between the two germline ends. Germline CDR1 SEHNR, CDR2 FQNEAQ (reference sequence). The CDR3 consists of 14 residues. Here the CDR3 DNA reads TGTGCCAGCAGCACGCGCCGGGAGACAGATACGCAGTATTTT. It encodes CASSTRRETDTQYF.

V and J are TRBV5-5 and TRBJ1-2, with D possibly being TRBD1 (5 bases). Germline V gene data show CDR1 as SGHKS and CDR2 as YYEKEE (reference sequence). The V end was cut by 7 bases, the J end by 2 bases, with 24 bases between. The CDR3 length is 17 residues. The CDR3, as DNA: TGTGCCAGCCAGTTGGGGCAGTCCTTAAGGTTGAACTATGGCTACACCTTC. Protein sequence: CASQLGQSLRLNYGYTF.

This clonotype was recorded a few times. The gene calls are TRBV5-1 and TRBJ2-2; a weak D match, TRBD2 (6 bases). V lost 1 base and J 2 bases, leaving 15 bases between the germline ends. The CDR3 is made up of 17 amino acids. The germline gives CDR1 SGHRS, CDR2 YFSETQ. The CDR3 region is CASSLWATDYNTGELFF. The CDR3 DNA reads TGCGCCAGCAGCTTGTGGGCAACGGACTACAACACCGGGGAGCTGTTTTTT.

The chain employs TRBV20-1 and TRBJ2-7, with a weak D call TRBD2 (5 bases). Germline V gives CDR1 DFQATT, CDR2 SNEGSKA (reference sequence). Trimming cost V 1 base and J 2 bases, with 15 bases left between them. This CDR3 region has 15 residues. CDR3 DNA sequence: TGCAGTGCTAGAGGTATGGCGGGCGAGCCCTACGAGCAGTACTTC. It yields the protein CSARGMAGEPYEQYF.

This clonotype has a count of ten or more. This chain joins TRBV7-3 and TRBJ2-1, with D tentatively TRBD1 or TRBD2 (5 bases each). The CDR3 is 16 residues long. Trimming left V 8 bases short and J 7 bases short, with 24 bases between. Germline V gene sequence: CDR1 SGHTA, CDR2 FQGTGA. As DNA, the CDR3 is TGTGCCAGCTGTAAAGGGCAGGGCCCGGGGTATAATGAGCAGTTCTTC. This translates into CASCKGQGPGYNEQFF.

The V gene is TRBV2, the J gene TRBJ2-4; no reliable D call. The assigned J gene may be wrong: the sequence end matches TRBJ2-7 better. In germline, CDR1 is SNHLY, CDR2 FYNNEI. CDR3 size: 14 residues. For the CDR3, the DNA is TGTGCCAGCAGTGACGACGGGTCGAACTACGAGCAGTACTTC. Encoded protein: CASSDDGSNYEQYF.

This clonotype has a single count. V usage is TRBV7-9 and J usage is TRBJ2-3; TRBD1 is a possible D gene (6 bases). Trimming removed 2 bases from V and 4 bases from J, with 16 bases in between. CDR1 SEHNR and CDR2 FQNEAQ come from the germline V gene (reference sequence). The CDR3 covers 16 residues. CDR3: CASSLPPQGGSDTQYF. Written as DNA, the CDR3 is TGTGCCAGCAGCTTACCCCCACAGGGCGGTTCAGATACGCAGTATTTT. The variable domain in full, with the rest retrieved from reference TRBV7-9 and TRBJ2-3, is DTGVSQNPRHKITKRGQNVTFRCDPISEHNRLYWYRQTLGQGPEFLTYFQNEAQLEKSRLLSDRFSAERPKGSFSTLEIQRTEQGDSAMYLCASSLPPQGGSDTQYFGPGTRLTVL.

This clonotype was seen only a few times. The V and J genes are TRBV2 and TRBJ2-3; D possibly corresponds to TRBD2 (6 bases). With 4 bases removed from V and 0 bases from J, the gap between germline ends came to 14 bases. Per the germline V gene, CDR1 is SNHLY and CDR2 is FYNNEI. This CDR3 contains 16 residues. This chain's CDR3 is CASSVQAGTSTDTQYF. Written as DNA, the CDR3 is TGTGCCAGCAGTGTGCAGGCTGGGACTAGCACAGATACGCAGTATTTT.

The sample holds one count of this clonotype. DNA of the CDR3: TGTGCCAGCAGAGGATGGGGACAGATCAATCAGCCCCAGCATTTT. Translating gives CASRGWGQINQPQHF. The J gene is TRBJ1-5, the V gene TRBV2; 7 bases line up with TRBD1. CDR1 is SNHLY, CDR2 FYNNEI, per germline. The CDR3 covers 15 residues. The V segment lost 6 bases and the J segment 3 bases; nucleotides outside the gene matches: 8.

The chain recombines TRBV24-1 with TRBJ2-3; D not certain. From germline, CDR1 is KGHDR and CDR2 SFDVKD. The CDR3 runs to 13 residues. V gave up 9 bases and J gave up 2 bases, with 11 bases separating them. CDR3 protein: CATGPVATDTQYF. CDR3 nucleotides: TGTGCCACCGGACCAGTTGCCACAGATACGCAGTATTTT.

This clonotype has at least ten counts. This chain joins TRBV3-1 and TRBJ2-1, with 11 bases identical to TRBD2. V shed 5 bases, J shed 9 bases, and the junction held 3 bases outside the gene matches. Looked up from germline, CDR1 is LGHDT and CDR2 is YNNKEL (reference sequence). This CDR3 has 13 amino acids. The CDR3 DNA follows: TGTGCCAGCAGCTCGCTAGCGGGGGGTGAGCAGTTCTTC. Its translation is CASSSLAGGEQFF.

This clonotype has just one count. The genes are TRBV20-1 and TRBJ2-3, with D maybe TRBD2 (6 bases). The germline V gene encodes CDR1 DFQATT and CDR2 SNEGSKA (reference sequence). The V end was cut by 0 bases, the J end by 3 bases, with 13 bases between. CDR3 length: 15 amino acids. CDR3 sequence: CSARDPGRETDTQYF. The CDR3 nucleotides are TGCAGTGCTAGAGACCCGGGCCGGGAGACAGATACGCAGTATTTT.

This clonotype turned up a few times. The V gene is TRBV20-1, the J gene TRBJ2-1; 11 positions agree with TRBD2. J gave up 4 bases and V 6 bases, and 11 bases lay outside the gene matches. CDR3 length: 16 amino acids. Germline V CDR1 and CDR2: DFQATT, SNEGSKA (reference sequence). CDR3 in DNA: TGCAGTGCCCCTACACCCGGGACTAGCGGATACAATGAGCAGTTCTTC. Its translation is CSAPTPGTSGYNEQFF.

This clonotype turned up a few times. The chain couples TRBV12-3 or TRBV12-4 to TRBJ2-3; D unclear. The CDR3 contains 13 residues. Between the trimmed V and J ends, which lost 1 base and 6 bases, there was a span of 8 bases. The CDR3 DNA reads TGTGCCAGCAGTTTAGAGAGGATTGATACGCAGTATTTT. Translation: CASSLERIDTQYF.

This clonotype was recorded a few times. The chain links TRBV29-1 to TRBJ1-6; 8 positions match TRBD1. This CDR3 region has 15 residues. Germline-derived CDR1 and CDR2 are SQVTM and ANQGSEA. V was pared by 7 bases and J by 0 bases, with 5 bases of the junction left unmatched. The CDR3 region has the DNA TGCAGCGACCGAACAGGGGGCTCCTATAATTCACCCCTCCACTTT. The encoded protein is CSDRTGGSYNSPLHF.

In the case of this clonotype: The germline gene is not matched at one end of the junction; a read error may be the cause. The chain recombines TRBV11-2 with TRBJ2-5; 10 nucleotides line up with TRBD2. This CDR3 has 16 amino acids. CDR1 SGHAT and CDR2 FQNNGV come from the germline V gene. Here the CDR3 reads CAGSSPAGGGQETQYF. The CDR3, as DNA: TGTGCCGGCAGCAGCCCAGCGGGAGGGGGCCAAGAGACCCAGTACTTC. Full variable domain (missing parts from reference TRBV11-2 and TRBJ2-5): EAGVAQSPRYKIIEKRQSVAFWCNPISGHATLYWYQQILGQGPKLLIQFQNNGVVDDSQLPKDRFSAERLKGVDSTLKIQPAKLEDSAVYLCAGSSPAGGGQETQYFGPGTRLLVL.

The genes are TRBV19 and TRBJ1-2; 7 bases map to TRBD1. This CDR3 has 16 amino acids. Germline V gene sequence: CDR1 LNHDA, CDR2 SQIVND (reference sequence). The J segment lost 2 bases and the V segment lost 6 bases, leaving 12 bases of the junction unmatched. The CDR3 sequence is CASRFSGGQINYGYTF. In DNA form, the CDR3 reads TGTGCCAGTAGATTCTCCGGGGGACAGATCAACTATGGCTACACCTTC.

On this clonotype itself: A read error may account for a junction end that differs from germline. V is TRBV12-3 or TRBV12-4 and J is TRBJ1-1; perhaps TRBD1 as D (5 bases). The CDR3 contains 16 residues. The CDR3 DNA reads TGTACCAGCAGCTCCCCTCAGACAGTACGGAACACTGAAGCTTTCTTT. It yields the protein CTSSSPQTVRNTEAFF.